These 26 T cell receptor beta chains came from one sample sequenced in a study of monozygotic twins with inflammatory bowel disease. TCRdb reprocessed the 5' RACE reads, with one entry per CDR3 protein and no DNA. The sample has approximately 400,000 distinct CDR3 sequences. Sequences were obtained from blood. These receptor sequences come from a human donor with ulcerative colitis or Crohn's disease, or a healthy co-twin of an affected twin (not recorded which).

The chain carries TRBV5-4 and TRBJ2-1; TCRdb selects TRBD1, and the lack of DNA leaves this call unchecked. From germline, CDR1 is SGHNT and CDR2 YYREEE (reference sequence). The CDR3 spans 15 residues. The CDR3 sequence is CASSSVNRGYDEQFF. Using reference TRBV5-4 and TRBJ2-1 for the parts outside the CDR3, the full variable domain is ETGVTQSPTHLIKTRGQQVTLRCSSQSGHNTVSWYQQALGQGPQFIFQYYREEENGRGNFPPRFSGLQFPNYSSELNVNALELDDSALYLCASSSVNRGYDEQFFGPGTRLTVL.

The J gene is TRBJ1-1, the V gene TRBV5-5; TCRdb gives TRBD1 as the D gene, but with no DNA this cannot be confirmed. In germline, CDR1 is SGHKS, CDR2 YYEKEE (reference sequence). This CDR3 spans 16 amino acids. CDR3 in amino acids: CASSTTGGWGNTEAFF.

The chain employs TRBV20-1 and TRBJ1-6. This CDR3 is built from 15 residues. Germline lookup yields CDR1 DFQATT and CDR2 SNEGSKA (reference sequence). Here the CDR3 reads CGARDQGAPNSPLHF.

The chain has TRBV6-2 or TRBV6-3 and TRBJ1-1; TCRdb designates TRBD1, a call that cannot be tested without DNA. Germline V gene data show CDR1 as MNHEY and CDR2 as SVGEGT. This CDR3 contains 13 residues. The CDR3 spells CASRPTGIAEAFF.

This sequence joins TRBV25-1 and TRBJ1-1; TCRdb's assignment of TRBD1 cannot be checked, as there is no DNA. The CDR3 runs 18 residues. Germline CDR1 and CDR2: MGHDK and SYGVNS. Here the CDR3 reads CARPSGTAYDRKNTEAFF.

The gene calls are TRBV5-1 and TRBJ1-1; there is no DNA to check the TCRdb D call of TRBD1. Germline V gene sequence: CDR1 SGHRS, CDR2 YFSETQ. The CDR3 sequence is 17 residues long. This CDR3 is CASSFFSLRATETEAFF.

The chain links TRBV28 to TRBJ2-1; TCRdb outputs TRBD2, but without DNA this stays unchecked. The CDR3 sequence is 16 residues long. Germline V gene data show CDR1 as MDHEN and CDR2 as SYDVKM. The CDR3 loop reads CASSFPAASGKNEQFF.

The CDR3 reads CASSEMVGGIGETQYF. The V gene is TRBV6-1, the J gene TRBJ2-5; TCRdb lists TRBD1, though no DNA is available to test this call. Germline assignment: CDR1 MNHNS and CDR2 SASEGT. This CDR3 has 16 amino acids.

The rearrangement uses TRBV28 and TRBJ2-1; TCRdb selects TRBD2, and the lack of DNA leaves this call unchecked. The CDR3 loop spans 21 amino acids. Looked up from germline, CDR1 is MDHEN and CDR2 is SYDVKM. CDR3 region: CASSLSVGLAGGPLAYNEQFF.

The chain recombines TRBV7-9 with TRBJ2-5; the TCRdb D gene call, TRBD2, has no DNA to confirm it. This CDR3 has 13 amino acids. CDR1 SEHNR and CDR2 FQNEAQ come from the germline V gene (reference sequence). The CDR3 is CASIPSGEETQYF.

The chain links TRBV2 to TRBJ1-5. The CDR3 is 13 amino acids. Germline-derived CDR1 and CDR2 are SNHLY and FYNNEI. The CDR3 is CASSEEANQPQHF.

The rearrangement joins TRBV7-9 to TRBJ1-1; TCRdb picks TRBD1, but there is no DNA to check that call. The CDR3 contains 15 residues. Germline loops: CDR1 SEHNR, CDR2 FQNEAQ (reference sequence). This CDR3 reads CASSGSGAAVTEAFF.

The chain employs TRBV5-1 and TRBJ2-3; TCRdb calls TRBD2, which cannot be checked without DNA. This CDR3 is 14 amino acids long. Germline V gene sequence: CDR1 SGHRS, CDR2 YFSETQ. Here the CDR3 reads CASSQGTGPDTQYF.

The chain links TRBV14 to TRBJ2-3; TCRdb's D call of TRBD1 is untestable without DNA. Germline CDR1 reads SGHDN; CDR2 reads FVKESK. This CDR3 is 16 amino acids long. The chain's CDR3 is CASSQIWRGLTDTQYF.

The chain carries TRBV27 and TRBJ2-7; as DNA is missing, the TRBD2 call by TCRdb cannot be tested. The CDR3 contains 15 residues. The germline gives CDR1 MNHEY, CDR2 SMNVEV (reference sequence). The CDR3 spells CASSRLAESSYEQYF.

This chain joins TRBV15 and TRBJ2-2; TCRdb's D call, TRBD2, is unchecked because there is no DNA. The CDR3 is 15 residues long. CDR1 and CDR2 from the germline V gene are LNHNV and YYDKDF (reference sequence). CDR3 sequence reads: CATSRVGLAAGELFF.

The CDR3 spells CASSVVWGTGTRQDTQYF. J is TRBJ2-3 and V is TRBV9; TCRdb's D gene call, TRBD1, goes unchecked for lack of DNA. Per germline, CDR1 SGDLS and CDR2 YYNGEE. The CDR3 runs to 18 residues. Based on the CDR3 plus reference TRBV9 and TRBJ2-3, the full variable domain is DSGVTQTPKHLITATGQRVTLRCSPRSGDLSVYWYQQSLDQGLQFLIQYYNGEERAKGNILERFSAQQFPDLHSELNLSSLELGDSALYFCASSVVWGTGTRQDTQYFGPGTRLTVL.

The chain joins TRBV7-6 to TRBJ2-1; TCRdb lists TRBD2, though no DNA is available to test this call. CDR1 and CDR2 from the germline V gene are SGHVS and FNYEAQ. This CDR3 has 18 amino acids. The CDR3 region is CASSFTSGGGRTYNEQFF.

The rearrangement joins TRBV9 to TRBJ2-1; the TCRdb D gene call, TRBD2, has no DNA to confirm it. Germline-derived CDR1 and CDR2 are SGDLS and YYNGEE. The CDR3 loop spans 16 amino acids. The CDR3 here is CASSPSGWAISNEQFF.

The chain uses TRBV3-1 and TRBJ1-1; checking the TCRdb D call of TRBD1 is not possible without DNA. Germline-derived CDR1 and CDR2 are LGHDT and YNNKEL (reference sequence). This CDR3 is built from 14 residues. CDR3 in amino acids: CASSQSDRGHGAFF.

The gene calls are TRBV7-3 and TRBJ2-1; TCRdb picks TRBD2, but there is no DNA to check that call. The CDR3 consists of 19 residues. Germline-derived CDR1 and CDR2 are SGHTA and FQGTGA. CDR3 sequence reads: CASSSRPGLAGGPNNEQFF. Using reference TRBV7-3 and TRBJ2-1 for the parts outside the CDR3, the full variable domain is GAGVSQTPSNKVTEKGKYVELRCDPISGHTALYWYRQSLGQGPEFLIYFQGTGAADDSGLPNDRFFAVRPEGSVSTLKIQRTERGDSAVYLCASSSRPGLAGGPNNEQFFGPGTRLTVL.

This rearrangement joins TRBV5-6 to TRBJ1-1. The germline CDR1 and CDR2 sequences are SGHDT and YYEEEE. The CDR3 loop spans 15 amino acids. The CDR3 spells CASSLLPSVMTEAFF.

This chain joins TRBV12-3 or TRBV12-4 and TRBJ2-1; TCRdb outputs TRBD1, but without DNA this stays unchecked. This CDR3 has 13 residues. The CDR3 protein is CASSRNAGGEQFF.

This rearrangement joins TRBV20-1 to TRBJ1-2. CDR1 DFQATT and CDR2 SNEGSKA come from the germline V gene (reference sequence). The CDR3 extends over 12 amino acids. The CDR3 loop reads CSAPTARDGYTF.

V and J are TRBV12-3 or TRBV12-4 and TRBJ1-2; TCRdb's assignment of TRBD1 cannot be checked, as there is no DNA. The CDR3 extends over 16 amino acids. The CDR3 is CASSQISGTESSGYTF.

The gene calls are TRBV18 and TRBJ2-2; TCRdb's D gene call, TRBD2, goes unchecked for lack of DNA. This CDR3 has 16 amino acids. Germline loops: CDR1 KGHSH, CDR2 LQKENI. CDR3 loop: CASPPATSAYTGELFF.